The clone carrying this T cell receptor beta chain showed up just a few times. No antigen is known for it. Trimming shortened V by 5 bases and J by 5 bases, and 10 bases separated the two germline ends. Germline V gives CDR1 SGHAT, CDR2 FQNNGV. The CDR3 contains 12 residues. The sample comes from a study of blood T cells in healthy people across ages. Study-wide results and caveats: Leaving the PBMCs unsorted stopped any conclusive comparison of naive versus antigen-experienced cells.

Combining a sample-barcoded 5' primer with a J-beta primer mix, a second PCR ran for roughly 6 to 11 cycles. Using its own MiXCR run on the 5' RACE reads, TCRdb lists one record per CDR3 protein. The top ten hold under 4% of the sample, which has 750,000 to 850,000 distinct CDR3 sequences, roughly 25% seen once. These data also formed part of another study, on T cells of mothers and their children. This second study says: Thymic selection shapes TCR recombination output in related pairs, and it does so similarly in unrelated pairs.

The rearrangement joins TRBV11-2 to TRBJ2-7; maybe TRBD2 (6 bases). The sample comprised blood. The TCR sequence derives from a boy aged 5 to 17 in good health. The CDR3 sequence is CASSPAGNEQYF. The CDR3 nucleotides are TGTGCCAGCAGCCCCGCGGGGAACGAGCAGTACTTC.